Reported below is one TCR beta chain. The antigen is unknown. The CDR3 extends over 14 amino acids. Per the germline V gene, CDR1 is SEHNR and CDR2 is FQNEAQ (reference sequence). The TRB libraries of cDNA were built by UMI-labeled 5' RACE. TCRdb reprocessed the 5' RACE reads and keeps a single row for each CDR3 protein, giving no DNA. This sample's table has some 130,000 distinct CDR3 sequences. Triplicate sorting captured roughly 300,000 cells each from every CD8+ T cell subset. CD45RO-CCR7+CD27+CD95- defined naive CD8+ T cells. This sample was taken from a study of CXCR3-negative and CXCR3-positive naive CD8 T cells. Points from the study as a whole: For naive cells, CXCR3-negative and CXCR3-positive subsets had similar TRBV-TRBJ usage; for memory cells, usage differed. CXCR3-expressing naive cells carried TRB CDR3s more hydrophobic than those of CXCR3-negative naive cells.

Input material: naive CXCR3- CD8+ T cells from blood. The sample's subset: CD45RO-CCR7+CD27+CD95- naive CD8+ T cells lacking CXCR3 (TNR3-). This clonotype originated in a human donor in good health. Some clones in this sample may be carry-over from other donors' samples. The chain has TRBV7-9 and TRBJ2-7; with no DNA, the TCRdb D assignment of TRBD2 cannot be verified. CDR3: CASSLPGGPNEQYF.